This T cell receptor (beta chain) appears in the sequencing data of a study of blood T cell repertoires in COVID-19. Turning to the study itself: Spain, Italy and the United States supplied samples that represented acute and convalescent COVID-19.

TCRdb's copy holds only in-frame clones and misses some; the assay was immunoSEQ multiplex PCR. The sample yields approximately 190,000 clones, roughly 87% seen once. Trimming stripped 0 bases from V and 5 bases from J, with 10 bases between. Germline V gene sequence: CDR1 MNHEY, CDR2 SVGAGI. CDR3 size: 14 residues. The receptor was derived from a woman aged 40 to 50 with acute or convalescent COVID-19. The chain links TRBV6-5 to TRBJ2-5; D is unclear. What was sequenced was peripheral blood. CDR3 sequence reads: CASSYSRIGETQYF. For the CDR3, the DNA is TGTGCCAGCAGTTACTCCAGGATTGGGGAGACCCAGTACTTC.